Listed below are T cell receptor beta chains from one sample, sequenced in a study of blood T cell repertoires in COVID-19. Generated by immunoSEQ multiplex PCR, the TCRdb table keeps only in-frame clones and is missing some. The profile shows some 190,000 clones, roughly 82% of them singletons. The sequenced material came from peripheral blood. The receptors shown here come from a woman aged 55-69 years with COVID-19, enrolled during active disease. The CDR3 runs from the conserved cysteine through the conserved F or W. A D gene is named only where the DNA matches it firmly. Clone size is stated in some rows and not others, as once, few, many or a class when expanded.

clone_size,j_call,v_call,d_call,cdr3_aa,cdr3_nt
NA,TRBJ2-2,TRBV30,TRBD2,CAWSAYRGLAGAGTGELFF,TGTGCCTGGAGTGCGTACAGAGGACTAGCGGGAGCTGGCACCGGGGAGCTGTTTTTT
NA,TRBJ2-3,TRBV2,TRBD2,CASQGTSVTDTQYF,TGTGCCAGCCAGGGGACTAGCGTAACAGATACGCAGTATTTT
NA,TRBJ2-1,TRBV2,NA,CASRGRGVAYNEQFF,TGTGCCAGCAGGGGGAGGGGGGTCGCCTACAATGAGCAGTTCTTC
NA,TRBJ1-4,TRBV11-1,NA,CASSVSRDRVEKLFF,TGTGCCAGCAGCGTCTCCAGGGATCGGGTTGAAAAACTGTTTTTT
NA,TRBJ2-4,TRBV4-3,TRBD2,CASSQALGLAGEDIQYF,TGCGCCAGCAGCCAAGCCCTGGGACTAGCGGGAGAGGACATTCAGTACTTC
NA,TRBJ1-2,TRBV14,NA,CASSREKDYGYTF,TGTGCCAGCAGTAGGGAGAAGGACTATGGCTACACCTTC
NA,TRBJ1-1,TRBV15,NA,CATSSPTSRTTEAFF,TGTGCCACCAGCAGCCCAACTAGTAGAACAACTGAAGCTTTCTTT
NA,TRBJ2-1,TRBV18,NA,CASSPLELGGINNNEQFF,TGTGCCAGCTCACCTCTCGAACTGGGGGGTATAAATAACAATGAGCAGTTCTTC
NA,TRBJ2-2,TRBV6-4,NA,CASSDQGPGELFF,TGTGCCAGCAGCGACCAGGGGCCCGGGGAGCTGTTTTTT
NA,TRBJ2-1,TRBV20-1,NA,CSASPGASYNEQFF,TGCAGTGCTAGTCCGGGTGCCTCCTACAATGAGCAGTTCTTC
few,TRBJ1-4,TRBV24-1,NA,CATSAPTGGGAEKLFF,TGTGCCACCAGTGCCCCTACGGGGGGCGGTGCGGAAAAACTGTTTTTT
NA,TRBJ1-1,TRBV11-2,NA,CASSFRGQNTEAFF,TGTGCCAGCAGCTTTAGGGGACAGAACACTGAAGCTTTCTTT
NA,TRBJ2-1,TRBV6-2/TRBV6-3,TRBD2,CASSYLLAGDNEQFF,TGTGCCAGCAGTTACCTCCTAGCGGGAGATAATGAGCAGTTCTTC
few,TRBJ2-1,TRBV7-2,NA,CASRTTGYNEQFF,TGTGCCAGCCGGACTACGGGATACAATGAGCAGTTCTTC
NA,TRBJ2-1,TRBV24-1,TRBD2,CATSLAGGTRDNEQFF,TGTGCCACCAGTCTAGCGGGGGGAACAAGAGACAATGAGCAGTTCTTC
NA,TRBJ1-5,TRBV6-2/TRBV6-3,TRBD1,CASSYESGTGTTAQPQHF,TGTGCCAGCAGTTATGAGAGCGGGACAGGGACCACCGCACAGCCCCAGCATTTT
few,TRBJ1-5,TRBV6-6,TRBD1,CASSYSKTGDQPQHF,TGTGCCAGCAGTTACTCGAAGACAGGGGATCAGCCCCAGCATTTT
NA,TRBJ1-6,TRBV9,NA,CASSVDLGLDSPLHF,TGTGCCAGCAGCGTAGATCTGGGCTTAGATTCACCCCTCCACTTT
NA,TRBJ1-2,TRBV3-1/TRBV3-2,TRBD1,CASSQGTGNYGYTF,TGTGCCAGCAGCCAAGGGACAGGGAACTATGGCTACACCTTC
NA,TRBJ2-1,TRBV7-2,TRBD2,CASSLVASGDNEQFF,TGTGCCAGCAGCTTGGTGGCTAGCGGAGACAATGAGCAGTTCTTC
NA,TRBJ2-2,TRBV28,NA,CASSPRLGNTGELFF,TGTGCCAGCAGCCCCCGGCTAGGTAACACCGGGGAGCTGTTTTTT
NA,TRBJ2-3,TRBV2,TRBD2,CARGGLAGREATQYF,TGTGCCCGGGGGGGGCTAGCGGGGCGTGAGGCTACGCAGTATTTT
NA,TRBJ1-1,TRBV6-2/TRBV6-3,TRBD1,CASSRDRNPNTEAFF,TGTGCCAGCAGCAGGGACAGAAATCCGAACACTGAAGCTTTCTTT
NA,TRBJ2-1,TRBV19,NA,CASNPDKSYNEQFF,TGTGCCAGTAACCCCGACAAATCCTACAATGAGCAGTTCTTC
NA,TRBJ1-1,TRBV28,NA,CASSTQGMAGAFF,TGTGCCAGCAGTACACAGGGCATGGCTGGGGCTTTCTTT